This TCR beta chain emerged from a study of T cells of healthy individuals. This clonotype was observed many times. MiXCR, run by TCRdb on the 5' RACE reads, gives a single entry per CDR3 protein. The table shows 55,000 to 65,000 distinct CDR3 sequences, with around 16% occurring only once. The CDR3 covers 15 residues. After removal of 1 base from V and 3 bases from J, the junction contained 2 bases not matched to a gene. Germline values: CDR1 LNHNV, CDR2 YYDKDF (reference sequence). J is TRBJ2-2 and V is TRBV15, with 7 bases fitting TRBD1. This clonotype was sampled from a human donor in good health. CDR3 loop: CATSRVGTDTGELFF. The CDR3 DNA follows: TGTGCCACCAGCAGAGTAGGGACAGACACCGGGGAGCTGTTTTTT.